What follows are 10 T cell receptor beta chains derived from one specimen sequenced in a study of shared clonotypes between healthy human individuals. The table came from immunoSEQ multiplex PCR; TCRdb's copy has only in-frame clones and leaves some out. Of 490,000 or so clones in the sample, about three quarters were seen once. Material: PBMCs. These receptors came from a woman in her 40s in good health. Some clones in this sample may be carry-over from other donors' samples.

This clone was detected once. The chain has TRBV10-3 and TRBJ2-2; D unclear. Germline-derived CDR1 and CDR2 are ENHRY and SYGVKD. The CDR3 covers 11 residues. V was trimmed by 4 bases and J by 6 bases, leaving 3 bases between them. The CDR3 region has the DNA TGTGCCATCAGTGGCCCCGGGGAGCTGTTTTTT. Its translation is CAISGPGELFF.

Ten or more counts support this clone. V is TRBV5-1 and J is TRBJ2-5; perhaps TRBD2 as D (6 bases). The J call could be wrong; TRBJ2-7 is a better fit for the DNA end. Per the germline V gene, CDR1 is SGHRS and CDR2 is YFSETQ. The CDR3 contains 13 residues. The CDR3 coding sequence is TGCGCCAGCATGCTGCGGGGTGGCTACGAGCAGTACTTC. Protein sequence: CASMLRGGYEQYF.

This chain links TRBV7-2 with TRBJ1-1, with D possibly matching TRBD1 (6 bases). Trimming pared 0 bases from V and 5 bases from J, leaving 10 bases between. Germline-derived CDR1 and CDR2 are SGHTA and FQGNSA. CDR3 length equals 14 residues. CDR3 DNA sequence: TGTGCCAGCAGCTTAGCATCAGGGGAGACTGAAGCTTTCTTT. Translated: CASSLASGETEAFF. Full variable domain (remainder filled in from reference TRBV7-2 and TRBJ1-1): GAGVSQSPSNKVTEKGKDVELRCDPISGHTALYWYRQSLGQGLEFLIYFQGNSAPDKSGLPSDRFSAERTGGSVSTLTIQRTQQEDSAVYLCASSLASGETEAFFGQGTRLTVV.

The CDR3 loop reads CASSPGTGADEQYF. The CDR3 DNA reads TGCGCCAGCAGCCCCGGGACAGGGGCCGACGAGCAGTACTTC. The chain joins TRBV4-3 to TRBJ2-7; 10 positions agree with TRBD1. The germline gives CDR1 LGHNA, CDR2 YSLEER. The length of the CDR3 is 14 residues. The ends lost 4 bases at V and 5 bases at J; junction bases unmatched: 5.

The chain links TRBV30 to TRBJ1-1; D gene ambiguous. From germline, CDR1 is GTSNPN and CDR2 SVGIG (reference sequence). The V end was cut by 2 bases, the J end by 2 bases, with 6 bases between. The CDR3 runs 12 residues. CDR3 nucleotides: TGTGCCTGGAGTCCAATTAACACTGAAGCTTTCTTT. Protein product: CAWSPINTEAFF. The full variable domain, completed using reference TRBV30 and TRBJ1-1, is SQTIHQWPATLVQPVGSPLSLECTVEGTSNPNLYWYRQAAGRGLQLLFYSVGIGQISSEVPQNLSASRPQDRQFILSSKKLLLSDSGFYLCAWSPINTEAFFGQGTRLTVV.

This chain joins TRBV21-1 and TRBJ2-5; the table's D call TRBD1 went unverified against the DNA. TRBV21-1 is a documented pseudogene. The CDR3 covers 14 residues. As DNA, the CDR3 is TGTGCCAGCTCGGTAAGCAGGGGTAAAGAGACCCAGTACTTC. It codes for CASSVSRGKETQYF.

A note on this clone: Additional DNA sequences in this sample encode the identical CDR3. This chain joins TRBV19 and TRBJ2-5; TRBD1 matches at 7 bases. This CDR3 comprises 14 residues. The J segment lost 4 bases and the V segment lost 3 bases, leaving 5 bases of the junction unmatched. Germline CDR1 is LNHDA and CDR2 is SQIVND (reference sequence). The CDR3 spells CASSITGAGETQYF. The DNA for the CDR3 is TGTGCCAGTAGTATCACAGGGGCCGGAGAGACCCAGTACTTC.

The V and J genes are TRBV28 and TRBJ1-2, with D maybe TRBD1 (6 bases). The V gene's germline CDR1 is MDHEN and CDR2 SYDVKM. CDR3 length: 12 residues. Trimming removed 5 bases from V and 6 bases from J, with 10 bases in between. The CDR3 DNA is TGTGCCAGCAGTATACAGGGAAATGGCTACACCTTC. Its protein is CASSIQGNGYTF.

To note about this clone: Sequence at one end of the junction differs from germline and may be a read error. Other nucleotide sequences from this sample produce the same CDR3. The V and J genes are TRBV10-3 and TRBJ1-1; D is uncertain. Germline CDR1 reads ENHRY; CDR2 reads SYGVKD. The CDR3 spans 16 residues. CDR3 DNA sequence: TGTGCCATCAGTGAGTCGGATGGGAGAGACGTCCCTGAAGCCTTCTTT. It codes for CAISESDGRDVPEAFF.

This rearrangement joins TRBV4-1 to TRBJ2-2; 16 nucleotides agree with TRBD2. The CDR3 runs to 19 residues. V gave up 0 bases and J gave up 4 bases; unmatched junction bases: 5. Germline values: CDR1 MGHRA, CDR2 YSYEKL. As DNA, the CDR3 is TGCGCCAGCAGCCAAGAGGGACTAGCGGGAGGGCCGGGCACCGGGGAGCTGTTTTTT. Protein sequence: CASSQEGLAGGPGTGELFF.